The 13 T cell receptor beta chains given below trace back to one sample, sequenced in a study of human T cells and chemical hapten exposure (dated by TCRdb to 2020 to 2023). Interpreted using the paper, the time point label stands for: pre-sensitization, week 0. Taken with the paper, the label for treatment or condition translates to: therapeutic diphenylcyclopropenone sensitization with weekly scalp DPC. Library construction relied on RACE. This sample was sequenced with a NextSeq 500. TCRdb trimmed public reads at Q25 via fastp, called clones via MiXCR and kept in-frame beta chains. CDR3 protein duplicates are merged, each entry listing the most common genes and DNA. The sample profile shows 45,000 to 60,000 distinct CDR3 sequences; about 9.2% of them were found once. The ten top clones hold about 14% of the sample. The material sequenced was whole blood, taken in connection with sensitization to the hapten diphenylcyclopropenone (DPC). Receptors originate from a woman aged 40 to 50 with alopecia areata. Some clones in this sample may be carry-over from other donors' samples.

This clonotype was recorded many times. The chain is built from TRBV6-5 and TRBJ2-2, with D hard to call. CDR3 size: 13 residues. The germline V and J ends were trimmed by 7 bases and 3 bases, with 9 bases remaining between them. Germline-derived CDR1 and CDR2 are MNHEY and SVGAGI. CDR3 protein: CASTTLYTGELFF. The CDR3 bases are TGTGCCAGCACCACACTTTACACCGGGGAGCTGTTTTTT.

This clonotype was observed at least ten times. The chain employs TRBV5-4 and TRBJ2-7; the match to TRBD1 covers 9 bases. The J segment lost 6 bases and the V segment lost 6 bases, leaving 10 bases of the junction unmatched. There are 14 residues in the CDR3. Per the germline V gene, CDR1 is SGHNT and CDR2 is YYREEE (reference sequence). CDR3 residues: CASTQQGAVFEQYF. The CDR3 nucleotides are TGTGCCAGCACCCAACAGGGGGCAGTCTTCGAGCAGTACTTC. Filled out from reference TRBV5-4 and TRBJ2-7, the complete variable domain reads ETGVTQSPTHLIKTRGQQVTLRCSSQSGHNTVSWYQQALGQGPQFIFQYYREEENGRGNFPPRFSGLQFPNYSSELNVNALELDDSALYLCASTQQGAVFEQYFGPGTRLTVT.

A few counts support this clonotype. The gene calls are TRBV19 and TRBJ1-4, with D maybe TRBD1 (6 bases). The CDR3 totals 13 residues. From germline, CDR1 is LNHDA and CDR2 SQIVND (reference sequence). Trimming shortened V by 6 bases and J by 8 bases, and 13 bases separated the two germline ends. The CDR3 protein is CASSTTGMEKLFF. The CDR3 DNA reads TGTGCCAGTAGCACTACAGGGATGGAAAAACTGTTTTTT.

The V and J genes are TRBV30 and TRBJ1-1; tentatively, D is TRBD1 (5 bases). The CDR3 sequence is 15 residues long. Trimming removed 3 bases from V and 2 bases from J, with 16 bases in between. Germline V gives CDR1 GTSNPN, CDR2 SVGIG (reference sequence). DNA of the CDR3: TGTGCCTGGAGGCGGACCTTAGGGGTCAACACTGAAGCTTTCTTT. It specifies CAWRRTLGVNTEAFF.

This clonotype has a count of ten or more. The V gene is TRBV3-1, the J gene TRBJ1-6; tentatively, D is TRBD1 (6 bases). Trimming left V 4 bases short and J 12 bases short, with 13 bases between. CDR3 length equals 13 residues. Germline assignment: CDR1 LGHDT and CDR2 YNNKEL (reference sequence). The CDR3 bases are TGTGCCAGCAGCCGCATACAGGGTCAACCCCTCCACTTT. It codes for CASSRIQGQPLHF.

This clonotype was recorded many times. This CDR3 reads CASSPRRTVQETQYF. The CDR3 DNA reads as TGTGCCAGCAGCCCGCGCCGAACTGTCCAAGAGACCCAGTACTTC. The chain recombines TRBV7-2 with TRBJ2-5; D call uncertain. The CDR3 has 15 amino acids. Germline CDR1 SGHTA, CDR2 FQGNSA. Trimming removed 5 bases at V and 1 base at J, with 14 bases between.

Only a few counts were recorded for this clonotype. The chain has TRBV20-1 and TRBJ2-1; tentatively, D is TRBD2 (6 bases). The CDR3 covers 15 residues. Per germline, CDR1 DFQATT and CDR2 SNEGSKA (reference sequence). Trimming took off 1 base at V and 3 bases at J, with 13 bases between the two ends. This CDR3 reads CSARVYPGDYNEQFF. The CDR3 nucleotides read TGCAGTGCTAGAGTTTACCCGGGGGACTACAATGAGCAGTTCTTC.

This clonotype was seen ten or more times. CDR3 sequence reads: CASSQETGTYGYTF. The CDR3 DNA is TGCGCCAGCAGCCAAGAAACGGGGACCTATGGCTACACCTTC. The V call is TRBV4-1, the J call TRBJ1-2; the D gene is possibly TRBD1 (5 bases). V was pared by 0 bases and J by 4 bases, with 9 bases between. Germline-derived CDR1 and CDR2 are MGHRA and YSYEKL. This CDR3 has 14 amino acids.

This clonotype was counted ten times or more. The V gene is TRBV28, the J gene TRBJ2-3, with D possibly being TRBD1 (6 bases). Germline V gene sequence: CDR1 MDHEN, CDR2 SYDVKM. V was clipped by 10 bases and J by 7 bases, with 15 bases between them. CDR3 length: 12 amino acids. This chain's CDR3 is CATASGVNTQYF. DNA for the CDR3: TGTGCCACCGCGTCAGGGGTGAATACGCAGTATTTT.

This clonotype has ten or more counts. This chain joins TRBV7-8 and TRBJ2-2, with 8 bases that match TRBD1. The CDR3 has 16 amino acids. CDR1 and CDR2 (germline): SGHVS, FQNEAQ. V lost 3 bases, J lost 6 bases, and 9 bases stayed unmatched. DNA for the CDR3: TGTGCCAGCAGCTTGCGGACAGGGAATTACCCCGGGGAGCTGTTTTTT. Its translation is CASSLRTGNYPGELFF.

The sample holds many counts of this clonotype. The rearrangement links TRBV7-2 to TRBJ2-7; D is unresolved. This CDR3 has 13 residues. Trimming cost V 1 base and J 3 bases, with 7 bases left between them. Germline CDR1 and CDR2: SGHTA and FQGNSA. The CDR3 coding sequence is TGTGCCAGCAGCTTAGACTCTCTCTACGAGCAGTACTTC. Translated, it gives CASSLDSLYEQYF.

Ten or more counts support this clonotype. V usage is TRBV27 and J usage is TRBJ2-7; D might be TRBD2 (7 bases). V was cut by 4 bases and J by 0 bases, with 13 bases left in between. The CDR3 contains 15 residues. Germline V lookup: CDR1 MNHEY, CDR2 SMNVEV (reference sequence). The CDR3 loop reads CASSSYRDYSYEQYF. The CDR3 DNA sequence: TGTGCCAGCAGTTCCTACAGGGACTACTCCTACGAGCAGTACTTC.

This clonotype was observed a few times. J is TRBJ1-3 and V is TRBV28; 7 bases are a match to TRBD1. CDR1 is MDHEN, CDR2 SYDVKM, per germline. V shed 9 bases and J 0 bases; nucleotides not matched to a gene: 8. CDR3 length equals 15 residues. CDR3 protein: CASTGTVLSGNTIYF. CDR3 sequence (DNA): TGTGCCAGTACCGGGACAGTCCTCTCTGGAAACACCATATATTTT.